The rows below give T cell receptor beta chains drawn from one sample of a study of OX40 agonist ivuxolimab in advanced cancers. The protocol was immunoSEQ multiplex PCR, while the TCRdb copy is restricted to in-frame clones and leaves out a portion. Of under 90,000 clones listed, approximately 88% are singletons. The sample was CD4+ or CD8+ T cells sorted from blood, taken in a trial of the OX40 agonist ivuxolimab. These receptors were taken from an adult with an advanced solid tumor such as melanoma, head and neck, liver or kidney cancer. The CDR3 runs from the conserved cysteine through the conserved F or W. A D gene is named only where the DNA matches it firmly. Part of the rows lack a size; the others show once, few, many or a class for expanded clones.

>TRBJ2-7|.|TRBD1|TRBV28
CASSLPGTGSYEQYF
TGTGCCAGCAGTTTGCCAGGGACAGGATCCTACGAGCAGTACTTC
>TRBJ2-3|.|.|TRBV23-1
CASSLGPNSHGDTQYF
TGCGCCAGCAGTCTAGGCCCTAATAGTCATGGGGATACGCAGTATTTT
>TRBJ2-3|.|.|TRBV2
CASSEISVPFVTDTQYF
TGTGCCAGCAGTGAAATTTCCGTCCCCTTTGTCACAGATACGCAGTATTTT
>TRBJ2-6|.|.|TRBV19
CASRLAGQGAGANVLTF
TGTGCCAGTCGGCTCGCGGGACAAGGCGCGGGGGCCAACGTCCTGACTTTC
>TRBJ2-2|.|.|TRBV5-1
CASKSGSGNTGELFF
TGCGCCAGCAAGTCGGGTTCGGGGAACACCGGGGAGCTGTTTTTT
>TRBJ1-3|.|TRBD1|TRBV27
CASKQGNGNTIYF
TGTGCCAGTAAACAGGGGAATGGAAACACCATATATTTT
>TRBJ1-2|.|.|TRBV30
CAWRLKGGDYGYTF
TGTGCCTGGAGGTTAAAGGGGGGGGATTATGGCTACACCTTC
>TRBJ2-5|.|TRBD1|TRBV5-5
CASSTGTGAPQETQYF
TGTGCCAGCAGCACCGGGACAGGGGCCCCCCAAGAGACCCAGTACTTC
>TRBJ1-2|.|.|TRBV5-6
CASSLVGRRNYGYTF
TGTGCCAGCAGCTTGGTTGGCAGGAGGAACTATGGCTACACCTTC
>TRBJ1-1|.|.|TRBV9
CASSGPRQDTEAFF
TGTGCCAGCAGCGGCCCCCGACAGGACACTGAAGCTTTCTTT
>TRBJ2-1|.|TRBD1|TRBV6-1
CASSEALGTAANFF
TGTGCCAGCAGTGAAGCTTTGGGGACAGCCGCAAACTTCTTC
>TRBJ2-1|.|TRBD2|TRBV28
CASNVPAGGSYNEQFF
TGTGCCAGCAACGTCCCGGCGGGAGGCTCCTACAATGAGCAGTTCTTC
>TRBJ2-1|.|.|TRBV14
CASSQVIGNEQFF
TGTGCCAGCAGCCAAGTAATCGGCAATGAGCAGTTCTTC
>TRBJ2-5|few|TRBD2|TRBV28
CASMLAGGSQETQYF
TGTGCCAGCATGCTAGCGGGAGGGTCCCAAGAGACCCAGTACTTC
>TRBJ2-5|.|.|TRBV14
CASSQTDWAVQETQYF
TGTGCCAGCAGCCAGACTGATTGGGCGGTCCAAGAGACCCAGTACTTC
>TRBJ1-2|.|TRBD1|TRBV10-3
CAISVGQGRDGYTF
TGTGCCATCAGTGTCGGACAGGGGAGAGATGGCTACACCTTC
>TRBJ1-4|.|.|TRBV5-6
CASSFYTGKSEKLFF
TGTGCCAGCAGCTTCTACACAGGGAAGTCCGAAAAACTGTTTTTT
>TRBJ1-1|few|.|TRBV2
CASKSGVGTEAFF
TGTGCCAGCAAGTCAGGGGTTGGCACTGAAGCTTTCTTT
>TRBJ2-3|.|.|TRBV7-2
CASSMTGDTQYF
TGTGCCAGCAGCATGACAGGAGATACGCAGTATTTT
>TRBJ1-1|.|.|TRBV7-9
CASSLVSGQVAEAFF
TGTGCCAGCAGCTTAGTGTCAGGGCAGGTGGCTGAAGCTTTCTTT
>TRBJ2-1|.|TRBD2|TRBV19
CASAPPSSGSGNEQFF
TGTGCCAGTGCCCCACCCTCTAGCGGGAGTGGCAATGAGCAGTTCTTC